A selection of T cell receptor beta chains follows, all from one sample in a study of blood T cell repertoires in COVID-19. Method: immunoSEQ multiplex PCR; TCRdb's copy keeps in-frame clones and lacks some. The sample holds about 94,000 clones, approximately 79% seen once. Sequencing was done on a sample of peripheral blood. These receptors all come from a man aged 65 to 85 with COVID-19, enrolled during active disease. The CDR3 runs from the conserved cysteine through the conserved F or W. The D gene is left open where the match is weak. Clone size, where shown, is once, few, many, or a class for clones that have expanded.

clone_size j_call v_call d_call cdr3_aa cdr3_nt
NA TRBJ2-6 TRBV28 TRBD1 CASSSGGSGANVLTF TGTGCCAGCAGTTCAGGGGGCAGTGGGGCCAACGTCCTGACTTTC
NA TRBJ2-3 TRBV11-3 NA CASSLDGRGIGTDTQYF TGTGCCAGCAGCTTAGATGGGAGAGGGATCGGCACAGATACGCAGTATTTT
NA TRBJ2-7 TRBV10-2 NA CASSESGLNYEQYF TGCGCCAGCAGTGAGTCCGGACTGAACTACGAGCAGTACTTC
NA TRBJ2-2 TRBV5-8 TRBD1 CASRAWDRGRAGELFF TGTGCCAGCAGGGCCTGGGACAGGGGGCGAGCCGGGGAGCTGTTTTTT
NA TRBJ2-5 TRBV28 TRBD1 CASSLASGGVQETQYF TGTGCCAGCAGTTTAGCCTCAGGGGGCGTACAAGAGACCCAGTACTTC
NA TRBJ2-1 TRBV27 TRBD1 CASSLLGTGLHEQFF TGTGCCAGCAGCCTACTCGGGACAGGGTTACATGAGCAGTTCTTC
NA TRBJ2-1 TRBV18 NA CASSPGLTEEQFF TGTGCCAGCTCACCCGGATTGACGGAGGAGCAGTTCTTC
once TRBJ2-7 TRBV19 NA CASSPTSFAEGTATYEQYF TGTGCCAGTAGTCCCACGTCTTTCGCGGAGGGGACCGCGACCTACGAGCAGTACTTC
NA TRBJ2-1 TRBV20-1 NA CSASGAPGEYNEQFF TGCAGTGCTAGTGGAGCCCCGGGGGAGTACAATGAGCAGTTCTTC
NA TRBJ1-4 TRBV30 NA CAWSAGGLWGKLFF TGTGCCTGGAGCGCCGGGGGGCTTTGGGGAAAACTGTTTTTT
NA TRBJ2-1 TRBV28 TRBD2 CASISTSGRPSHNEQFF TGTGCCAGCATATCGACTAGCGGGCGTCCGTCCCACAATGAGCAGTTCTTC
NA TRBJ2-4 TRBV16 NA CASSQMDRLQLAKNIQYF TGTGCCAGCAGCCAGATGGACAGACTACAATTAGCCAAAAACATTCAGTACTTC
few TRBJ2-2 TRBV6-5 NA CASSSGTHTGELFF TGTGCCAGCAGCTCCGGGACTCACACCGGGGAGCTGTTTTTT
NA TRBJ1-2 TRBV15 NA CATSSRVQYGYTF TGTGCCACCAGCAGCAGGGTTCAGTATGGCTACACCTTC
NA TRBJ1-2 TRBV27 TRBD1 CASSLGQAPSSDGYTF TGTGCCAGCAGTCTTGGACAGGCCCCAAGCTCGGATGGCTACACCTTC
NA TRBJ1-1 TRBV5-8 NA CASSRTGEAFF TGTGCCAGCAGCCGTACGGGGGAAGCTTTCTTT
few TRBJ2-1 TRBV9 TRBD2 CASSVYAGGYNEQFF TGTGCCAGCAGCGTATACGCGGGAGGGTACAATGAGCAGTTCTTC
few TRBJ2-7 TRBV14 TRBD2 CASSHGTSGRRSLEQYF TGTGCCAGCAGCCACGGGACTAGCGGGAGGAGATCCCTCGAGCAGTACTTC
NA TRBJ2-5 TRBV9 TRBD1 CASSRGQGRETQYF TGTGCCAGCAGCCGGGGACAGGGGCGAGAGACCCAGTACTTC
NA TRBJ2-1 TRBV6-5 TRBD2 CASSWTSVSYNEQFF TGTGCCAGCAGTTGGACTAGCGTATCCTACAATGAGCAGTTCTTC
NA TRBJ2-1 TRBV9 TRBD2 CASSVASPGRAGGEQFF TGTGCCAGCAGCGTAGCGTCCCCGGGGAGGGCCGGGGGTGAGCAGTTCTTC
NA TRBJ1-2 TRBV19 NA CASSVDKYYGYTF TGTGCCAGTAGTGTGGACAAATACTATGGCTACACCTTC
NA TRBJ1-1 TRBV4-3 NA CASSQDLVRQENTEAFF TGCGCCAGCAGCCAAGATCTAGTGAGACAGGAGAACACTGAAGCTTTCTTT
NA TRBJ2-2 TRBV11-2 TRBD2 CASSLAIAGGNTGELFF TGTGCCAGCAGCTTAGCGATAGCGGGAGGGAACACCGGGGAGCTGTTTTTT
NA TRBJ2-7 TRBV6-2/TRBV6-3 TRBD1 CASSYSSTGTYEQYF TGTGCCAGCAGTTATTCGTCGACAGGGACCTACGAGCAGTACTTC
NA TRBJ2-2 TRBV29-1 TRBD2 CSVSSGRVTGELFF TGCAGCGTCTCTAGCGGGAGGGTTACCGGGGAGCTGTTTTTT
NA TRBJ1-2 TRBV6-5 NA CASSSGQRLNYGYTF TGTGCCAGCAGTTCCGGACAGAGACTAAACTATGGCTACACCTTC
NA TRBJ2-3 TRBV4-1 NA CASSPGGTGTDTQYF TGCGCCAGCAGCCCGGGCGGGACGGGCACAGATACGCAGTATTTT
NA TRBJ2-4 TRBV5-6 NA CASSSRGSKNIQYF TGTGCCAGCAGCTCCAGGGGTTCCAAAAACATTCAGTACTTC
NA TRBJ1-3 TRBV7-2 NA CASSLETGLGNTIYF TGTGCCAGCAGCCTTGAAACAGGGCTAGGAAACACCATATATTTT
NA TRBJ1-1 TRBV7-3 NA CASSLNRITNTEAFF TGTGCCAGCAGCTTAAACAGGATCACGAACACTGAAGCTTTCTTT
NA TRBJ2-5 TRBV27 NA CASSPPGGPAAQETQYF TGTGCCAGCAGCCCCCCCGGGGGTCCCGCTGCCCAAGAGACCCAGTACTTC
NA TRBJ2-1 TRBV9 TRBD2 CASSQGLGSYNEQFF TGTGCCAGCAGCCAAGGACTAGGCTCCTACAATGAGCAGTTCTTC
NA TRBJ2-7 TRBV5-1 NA CASMATRSYEQYF TGCGCCAGCATGGCCACCAGATCCTACGAGCAGTACTTC
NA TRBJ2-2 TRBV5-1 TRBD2 CASGGLAEGNTGELFF TGCGCCAGCGGTGGACTAGCGGAGGGGAACACCGGGGAGCTGTTTTTT
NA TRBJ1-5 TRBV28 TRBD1 CASSWDRANQPQHF TGTGCCAGCAGTTGGGACAGGGCTAATCAGCCCCAGCATTTT
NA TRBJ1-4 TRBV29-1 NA CSAGRGGEKLFF TGCAGCGCCGGACGTGGAGGGGAAAAACTGTTTTTT
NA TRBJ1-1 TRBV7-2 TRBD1 CASTIGTAQNTEAFF TGTGCCAGCACAATCGGGACAGCCCAGAACACTGAAGCTTTCTTT
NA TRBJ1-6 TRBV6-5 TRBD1 CASRGQGGSSPLHF TGTGCCAGCAGGGGACAGGGCGGGAGTTCACCCCTCCACTTT
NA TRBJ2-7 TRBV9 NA CASSVGVSGAQYF TGTGCCAGCAGCGTAGGGGTTAGCGGAGCGCAGTACTTC
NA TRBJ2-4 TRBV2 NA CASSEETGNIQYF TGTGCCAGCAGTGAAGAGACGGGGAACATTCAGTACTTC
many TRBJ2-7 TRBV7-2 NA CASSLALSGRAYEQYF TGTGCCAGCAGCTTAGCGCTTAGCGGTCGGGCCTACGAGCAGTACTTC
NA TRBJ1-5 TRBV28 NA CASIRGLSNQPQHF TGTGCCAGCATCCGGGGGTTAAGCAATCAGCCCCAGCATTTT
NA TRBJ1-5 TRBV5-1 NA CASIFFEGRTNQPQHF TGCGCCAGCATATTTTTCGAGGGCAGAACAAATCAGCCCCAGCATTTT
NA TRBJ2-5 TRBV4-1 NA CASSGLALETQYF TGCGCCAGCAGCGGGCTAGCTTTGGAGACCCAGTACTTC
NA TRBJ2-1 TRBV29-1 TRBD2 CSVGGLAGGVGDNEQFF TGCAGCGTTGGGGGACTAGCGGGAGGGGTAGGTGACAATGAGCAGTTCTTC
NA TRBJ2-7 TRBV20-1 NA CSASYRIATYEQYF TGCAGTGCTAGTTACAGGATTGCTACCTACGAGCAGTACTTC
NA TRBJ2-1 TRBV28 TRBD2 CASSLLTGGEQFF TGTGCCAGCAGTCTCCTTACGGGAGGTGAGCAGTTCTTC
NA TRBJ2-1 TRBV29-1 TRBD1 CSVRQGITGTSYNEQFF TGCAGCGTAAGACAGGGCATAACGGGTACATCATACAATGAGCAGTTCTTC
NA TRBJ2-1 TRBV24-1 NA CATSDLRKTKLGANEQFF TGTGCCACCAGTGATTTAAGAAAAACTAAGCTAGGAGCCAATGAGCAGTTCTTC
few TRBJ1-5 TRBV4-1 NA CASSQEGPGNQPQHF TGCGCCAGCAGCCAAGAGGGCCCGGGGAATCAGCCCCAGCATTTT
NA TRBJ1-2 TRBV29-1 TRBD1 CSAIVQTGGVGYTF TGCAGCGCCATCGTACAGACAGGGGGCGTGGGCTACACCTTC
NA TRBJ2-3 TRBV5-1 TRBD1 CASSGDRGFVDTQYF TGCGCCAGCAGCGGGGACAGGGGATTCGTAGATACGCAGTATTTT
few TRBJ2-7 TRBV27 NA CASSLLAGYEQYF TGTGCCAGCAGTTTATTGGCAGGCTACGAGCAGTACTTC
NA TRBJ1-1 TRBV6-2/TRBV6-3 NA CASSSNQGITEAFF TGTGCCAGCAGTTCAAACCAGGGTATCACTGAAGCTTTCTTT
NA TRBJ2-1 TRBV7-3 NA CASSVTSLSPQVF TGTGCCAGCAGCGTAACTAGTCTTTCCCCACAGGTCTTC
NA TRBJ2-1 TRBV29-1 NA CSAKQGSVFF TGCAGCGCCAAACAGGGCTCCGTGTTCTTC